This T cell receptor beta chain emerged from a study of blood T cell repertoires in COVID-19. About the study: Researchers got acute and convalescent COVID-19 samples from the United States, Italy and Spain.

How the authors handled the data: Researchers report that nucleated cell counts were estimated from reference gene primer amplification. Produced via immunoSEQ multiplex PCR; TCRdb's table is partial and in-frame only. From that table come the V and J calls and clone size; the DNA was used to work out D and trimming. The sample records 100,000 to 150,000 clones, almost 70% being singletons. The CDR3 sequence is 15 residues long. Germline CDR1 reads LNHDA; CDR2 reads SQIVND (reference sequence). The trim removed 4 bases at V and 2 bases at J, leaving 7 bases unmatched. The V and J genes are TRBV19 and TRBJ1-2; 7 bases are shared with TRBD1. The sequenced material came from peripheral blood. This TCR was recovered from a woman between 65 and 79 years old with acute or convalescent COVID-19. Written as DNA, the CDR3 is TGTGCCAGTAGTAGCTTCCGGGACAGCAACTATGGCTACACCTTC. It translates to CASSSFRDSNYGYTF.